The source of this T cell receptor (beta chain) is a study of identical twins. This clonotype came up many times. In germline, CDR1 is SNHLY, CDR2 FYNNEI. The ends lost 7 bases at V and 3 bases at J; junction bases unmatched: 6. CDR3 length: 14 residues. Healthy Caucasians, and only they, were the donors. A template switching step contributed a universal primer site, while unique molecular identifiers were present in the cDNA. Each CDR3 protein gets one entry after TCRdb re-called the 5' RACE reads with MiXCR. The data show 1.5 million to 2 million distinct CDR3 sequences, under 35% seen once. The source material was cord blood. V usage is TRBV2 and J usage is TRBJ2-3; 8 bases line up with TRBD1. The clonotype was recovered from a newborn girl in good health. Here the CDR3 reads CASNRDRSTDTQYF. In DNA, the CDR3 is TGTGCCAGCAACCGGGACAGGTCGACAGATACGCAGTATTTT.